This passage covers 23 T cell receptor beta chains from one sample sequenced in a study of blood T cell repertoires in COVID-19. The table came from immunoSEQ multiplex PCR; TCRdb's copy has only in-frame clones and leaves some out. The table includes 70,000 to 75,000 clones, 80% to 90% detected once. Sequences were obtained from peripheral blood. Receptors were obtained from a human donor in a cohort sampled during active COVID-19.

This chain connects TRBV6-2 or TRBV6-3 to TRBJ2-1; D is uncertain. CDR1 is MNHEY, CDR2 SVGEGT, per germline. V was trimmed by 0 bases and J by 5 bases, leaving 8 bases between them. The CDR3 runs to 14 residues. CDR3 amino acids: CASSYSPSHNEQFF. The CDR3 coding sequence is TGTGCCAGCAGTTACTCGCCTAGTCACAATGAGCAGTTCTTC.

The chain joins TRBV7-2 to TRBJ2-3; D unresolved. Trimming left V 4 bases short and J 7 bases short, with 12 bases between. The CDR3 contains 13 residues. Germline CDR1 SGHTA, CDR2 FQGNSA. The CDR3 reads CASSSPGPNTQYF. The CDR3 DNA sequence: TGTGCCAGCAGCTCCCCAGGCCCCAATACGCAGTATTTT. The full variable domain, with the rest looked up from reference TRBV7-2 and TRBJ2-3, is GAGVSQSPSNKVTEKGKDVELRCDPISGHTALYWYRQSLGQGLEFLIYFQGNSAPDKSGLPSDRFSAERTGGSVSTLTIQRTQQEDSAVYLCASSSPGPNTQYFGPGTRLTVL.

V and J are TRBV5-4 and TRBJ1-4; 9 nucleotides agree with TRBD1. The V segment lost 5 bases and the J segment 7 bases; nucleotides outside the gene matches: 9. Germline-derived CDR1 and CDR2 are SGHNT and YYREEE (reference sequence). The CDR3 is 15 amino acids. This CDR3 is CASRETGGAGEKLFF. CDR3 DNA: TGTGCCAGCAGGGAAACAGGGGGCGCCGGTGAAAAACTGTTTTTT.

With respect to this clone: At one end, the junction sequence differs from germline, possibly due to a read error. This CDR3 is also generated by other DNA sequences in the sample. J is TRBJ1-2 and V is TRBV19; 7 bases are shared with TRBD1. Germline lookup yields CDR1 LNHDA and CDR2 SQIVND (reference sequence). The CDR3 totals 14 residues. This CDR3 reads CASSHQTGLDGYTF. DNA of the CDR3: TGTGCCAGTAGCCACCAGACAGGGTTGGACGGCTACACTTTC.

CDR3 region: CASRRDRGVETDTQYF. As DNA, the CDR3 is TGTGCCAGCAGACGAGACAGGGGAGTAGAGACAGATACGCAGTATTTT. The chain carries TRBV5-4 and TRBJ2-3; 8 bases are shared with TRBD1. The V gene end was trimmed by 5 bases and the J gene end by 3 bases; junction bases not matched to a gene: 11. This CDR3 contains 16 residues. CDR1 and CDR2 from the germline V gene are SGHNT and YYREEE (reference sequence).

The chain joins TRBV4-1 to TRBJ2-1; 7 nucleotides agree with TRBD2. Germline CDR1 and CDR2: MGHRA and YSYEKL. V lost 1 base, J lost 4 bases, and 4 bases stayed unmatched. The CDR3 covers 15 residues. In DNA, the CDR3 is TGCGCCAGCAGCCAAGGGCGCGGGGGATACAATGAGCAGTTCTTC. It is translated as CASSQGRGGYNEQFF.

The chain joins TRBV19 to TRBJ1-3; possible D gene TRBD1, 5 bases. The length of the CDR3 is 17 residues. Between the trimmed V and J ends, which lost 5 bases and 0 bases, there was a span of 17 bases. Germline CDR1 is LNHDA and CDR2 is SQIVND (reference sequence). CDR3: CASSPQTDRDSGNTIYF. In nucleotides, the CDR3 is TGTGCCAGTAGTCCCCAGACAGATAGAGACTCTGGAAACACCATATATTTT.

The gene calls are TRBV19 and TRBJ2-2; D perhaps matches TRBD2 (5 bases). The germline gives CDR1 LNHDA, CDR2 SQIVND (reference sequence). The CDR3 spans 15 residues. Deletions cut 3 bases from V and 7 bases from J, with 15 bases between. In DNA, the CDR3 is TGTGCCAGTAGTATTGGGGAGTTTGAGGGCGGGGAGCTGTTTTTT. Residues: CASSIGEFEGGELFF.

The J gene is TRBJ2-7, the V gene TRBV27, with 8 nucleotides matching TRBD2. V dropped 0 bases and J dropped 1; count of bases not matched to a gene: 2. The germline gives CDR1 MNHEY, CDR2 SMNVEV (reference sequence). The CDR3 is 15 amino acids. DNA for the CDR3: TGTGCCAGCAGTTTATCTAGCGGGATTTCCTACGAGCAGTACTTC. Translated: CASSLSSGISYEQYF.

The genes are TRBV4-2 and TRBJ1-4; D uncertain. The CDR3 totals 15 residues. Germline CDR1 reads LGHNA; CDR2 reads YNFKEQ. V shed 0 bases and J shed 6 bases, with 11 bases lying between them. In DNA, the CDR3 is TGTGCCAGCAGCCAAGAAGGTCAGCGAGATGAAAAACTGTTTTTT. It codes for CASSQEGQRDEKLFF.

Only one count was recorded for this clone. This chain joins TRBV18 and TRBJ2-6; D uncertain. Germline CDR1 is KGHSH and CDR2 is LQKENI. V lost 1 base to trimming and J lost 1 base, with 5 bases between them. This CDR3 has 15 residues. The CDR3: CASSPLRSGANVLTF. As DNA, the CDR3 is TGTGCCAGCTCACCACTTAGATCTGGGGCCAACGTCCTGACTTTC.

CDR3 coding DNA: TGTGCCAGCAGTGAAGCGGGTAGGGGCCCCCGGGCCGGGGAGCTGTTTTTT. It is translated as CASSEAGRGPRAGELFF. The chain has TRBV2 and TRBJ2-2, with D possibly matching TRBD1 (5 bases). From germline, CDR1 is SNHLY and CDR2 FYNNEI. This CDR3 is built from 17 residues. The V end lost 0 bases, the J end lost 6 bases, and 17 bases lay between the germline ends.

The chain recombines TRBV6-2 or TRBV6-3 with TRBJ2-5, with 10 bases lining up with TRBD1. Germline V lookup: CDR1 MNHEY, CDR2 SVGEGT. V was clipped by 6 bases and J by 6 bases; unmatched bases: 7. CDR3 size: 14 residues. CDR3 in amino acids: CASSLTGGLKTQYF. The CDR3 nucleotides are TGTGCCAGCAGCTTGACAGGGGGCCTGAAGACCCAGTACTTC.

This clone was observed a few times. The genes are TRBV6-5 and TRBJ1-5, with no clear D. V was pared by 11 bases and J by 7 bases, with 12 bases between. The CDR3 runs to 11 residues. Germline lookup yields CDR1 MNHEY and CDR2 SVGAGI. In DNA form, the CDR3 reads TGTGCCTCGGCGGAGGCCCAGCCCCAGCATTTT. This sequence encodes CASAEAQPQHF.

J is TRBJ1-2 and V is TRBV9, with a weak D call TRBD1 (5 bases). Trimming left V 3 bases short and J 6 bases short, with 6 bases between. The CDR3 covers 11 residues. Germline CDR1 reads SGDLS; CDR2 reads YYNGEE. The chain's CDR3 is CASSETDGYTF. Written as DNA, the CDR3 is TGTGCCAGCAGCGAGACAGATGGCTACACCTTC.

This clone has just one count. The genes are TRBV9 and TRBJ2-6; perhaps TRBD1 as D (5 bases). This CDR3 is built from 15 residues. CDR1 is SGDLS, CDR2 YYNGEE, per germline. V was pared by 0 bases and J by 6 bases, with 10 bases between. The CDR3 loop reads CASSVEGGAANVLTF. The CDR3 bases are TGTGCCAGCAGCGTAGAGGGTGGGGCGGCCAACGTCCTGACTTTC.

V is TRBV5-6 and J is TRBJ1-2; 10 bases map to TRBD1. CDR1 is SGHDT and CDR2 is YYEEEE in the germline V gene. This CDR3 has 13 amino acids. V lost 0 bases, J lost 7 bases, and 0 bases stayed unmatched. CDR3 sequence (DNA): TGTGCCAGCAGCTTGGGGGACAGGGGTGGCTACACCTTC. As protein: CASSLGDRGGYTF.

This rearrangement joins TRBV7-9 to TRBJ1-1; D might be TRBD1 (6 bases). With 5 bases removed from V and 5 bases from J, the gap between germline ends came to 15 bases. The CDR3 covers 14 residues. Germline V gene data show CDR1 as SEHNR and CDR2 as FQNEAQ (reference sequence). The CDR3 DNA reads as TGTGCCAGCAGCAAGGGGGTTTCGGGGACTGAAGCTTTCTTT. Its translation: CASSKGVSGTEAFF.

The V and J genes are TRBV7-8 and TRBJ1-1, with TRBD1 matching 11 bases. The junction had 5 bases not matched to a gene; V was cut back by 5 bases and J by 3 bases. The CDR3 consists of 15 residues. In germline, CDR1 is SGHVS, CDR2 FQNEAQ. The CDR3 spells CASSVWGQGDTEAFF. CDR3 sequence (DNA): TGTGCCAGCAGCGTTTGGGGACAGGGGGACACTGAAGCTTTCTTT.

This clone was detected a few times. The rearrangement joins TRBV6-1 to TRBJ1-2; D ambiguous. Trimming stripped 3 bases from V and 4 bases from J, with 6 bases between. CDR1 is MNHNS and CDR2 is SASEGT in the germline V gene. This CDR3 is built from 12 residues. The CDR3 loop is CASSERAYGYTF. The CDR3 nucleotides are TGTGCCAGCAGTGAGAGGGCCTATGGCTACACCTTC.

This rearrangement joins TRBV6-2 or TRBV6-3 to TRBJ1-1; maybe TRBD1 (6 bases). V lost 5 bases to trimming and J lost 3 bases, with 13 bases between them. The germline V gene encodes CDR1 MNHEY and CDR2 SVGEGT. The CDR3 loop spans 14 amino acids. CDR3 sequence: CASSPSGAYTEAFF. The DNA of the CDR3 is TGTGCCAGCAGTCCCTCAGGGGCTTACACTGAAGCTTTCTTT.

V is TRBV30 and J is TRBJ2-3; TRBD2 is a possible D gene (6 bases). Germline assignment: CDR1 GTSNPN and CDR2 SVGIG (reference sequence). The CDR3 is 14 amino acids. Trimming shortened V by 2 bases and J by 0 bases, and 9 bases separated the two germline ends. DNA for the CDR3: TGTGCCTGGAGTCTTGGGACTAGCACAGATACGCAGTATTTT. Translation: CAWSLGTSTDTQYF.

The chain is built from TRBV5-1 and TRBJ1-4, with no clear D. Looked up from germline, CDR1 is SGHRS and CDR2 is YFSETQ. The CDR3 loop spans 14 amino acids. Trimming cost V 0 bases and J 4 bases, with 7 bases left between them. CDR3 region: CASSLGSDNEKLFF. Written as DNA, the CDR3 is TGCGCCAGCAGCTTGGGCAGTGATAATGAAAAACTGTTTTTT.